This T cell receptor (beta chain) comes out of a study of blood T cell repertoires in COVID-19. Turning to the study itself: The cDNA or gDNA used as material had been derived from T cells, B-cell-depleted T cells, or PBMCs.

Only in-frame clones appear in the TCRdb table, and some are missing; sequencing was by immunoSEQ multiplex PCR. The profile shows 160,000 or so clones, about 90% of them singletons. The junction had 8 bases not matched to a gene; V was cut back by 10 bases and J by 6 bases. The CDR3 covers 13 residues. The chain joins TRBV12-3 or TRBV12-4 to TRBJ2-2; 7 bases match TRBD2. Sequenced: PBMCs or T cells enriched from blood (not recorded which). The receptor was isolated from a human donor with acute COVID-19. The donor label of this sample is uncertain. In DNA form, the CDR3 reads TGTGCCACCTTACTGGGAGGGGCCGGGGAGCTGTTTTTT. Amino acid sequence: CATLLGGAGELFF.